This T cell receptor (beta chain) came from a study of T cells after yellow fever vaccination. About the research overall: Four memory subsets, EM, EMRA, CM and Tscm, were sorted by CD3, CD45RA, CCR7, CD95. Low-cell-number fractions were prepared with SMART-Seq v4 Ultra Low Input. Findings of the study overall: Primary-vaccination clones mostly resurfaced post-booster (around 96% CD4, under 90% CD8).

With V trimmed by 5 bases and J by 0 bases, 9 bases remained unmatched. Germline V CDR1 and CDR2: SGHAT, FQNNGV. The CDR3 is made up of 18 amino acids. This clonotype came up many times. In making TCR cDNA, 5'RACE template switching added a universal primer site and UMIs to it. TCRdb itself ran the 5' RACE reads through MiXCR, one entry per CDR3 protein. The sample includes some 10,000 distinct CDR3 sequences, around 4.8% seen only once; the top ten take roughly 1.5%. This TCR derives from a man aged 18-30 years who received the YFV17D yellow fever vaccine. This chain links TRBV11-2 with TRBJ2-3, with TRBD2 identical over 12 bases. The input for sequencing was PBMCs, either bulk or a sorted T-cell subset (CD4+, CD8+, memory, or dextramer-sorted; not recorded which), taken around 16 days after the first yellow fever vaccination. The CDR3 DNA sequence: TGTGCCAGCAGCCAATGGATCCTAGCGGGGGGGAGCACAGATACGCAGTATTTT. This sequence encodes CASSQWILAGGSTDTQYF.